The clone carrying this TCR beta chain was picked up a small number of times. What it recognizes is unknown. This sample is part of a study of response to subunit inactivated influenza vaccine. A single record per CDR3 protein comes from TCRdb applying MiXCR to the RT-PCR reads. The sample has more than 600,000 distinct CDR3 sequences; less than 20% are singletons. V lost 4 bases and J 2 bases, leaving 10 bases between the germline ends. This CDR3 has 13 amino acids. The germline V gene encodes CDR1 SGHRS and CDR2 YFSETQ. Study results and caveats: Authors suggested seasonal influenza vaccinations each recruit few new T cells.

The receptor was derived from a man aged 50 to 60 who received an inactivated influenza vaccine. Source: PBMCs from blood, taken approximately 5 days after vaccination. The chain joins TRBV5-1 to TRBJ2-7, with D perhaps being TRBD1 or TRBD2 (5 bases each). DNA for the CDR3: TGCGCCAGCAGCGGGGACCAACCCTACGAGCAGTACTTC. Translating gives CASSGDQPYEQYF.